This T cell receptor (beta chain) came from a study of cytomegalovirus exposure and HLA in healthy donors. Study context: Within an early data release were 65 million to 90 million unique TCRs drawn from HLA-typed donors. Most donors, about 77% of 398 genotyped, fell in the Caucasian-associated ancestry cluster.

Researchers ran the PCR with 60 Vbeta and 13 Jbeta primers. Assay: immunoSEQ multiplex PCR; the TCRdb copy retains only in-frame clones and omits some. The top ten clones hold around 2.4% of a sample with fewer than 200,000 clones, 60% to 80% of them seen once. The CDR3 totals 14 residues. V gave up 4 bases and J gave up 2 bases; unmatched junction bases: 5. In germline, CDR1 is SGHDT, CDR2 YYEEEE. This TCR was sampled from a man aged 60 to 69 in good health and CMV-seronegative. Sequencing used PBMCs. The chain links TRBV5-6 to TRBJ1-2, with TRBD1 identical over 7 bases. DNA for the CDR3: TGTGCCAGCAGCGCCGGGGACAGCAACTATGGCTACACCTTC. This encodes CASSAGDSNYGYTF.